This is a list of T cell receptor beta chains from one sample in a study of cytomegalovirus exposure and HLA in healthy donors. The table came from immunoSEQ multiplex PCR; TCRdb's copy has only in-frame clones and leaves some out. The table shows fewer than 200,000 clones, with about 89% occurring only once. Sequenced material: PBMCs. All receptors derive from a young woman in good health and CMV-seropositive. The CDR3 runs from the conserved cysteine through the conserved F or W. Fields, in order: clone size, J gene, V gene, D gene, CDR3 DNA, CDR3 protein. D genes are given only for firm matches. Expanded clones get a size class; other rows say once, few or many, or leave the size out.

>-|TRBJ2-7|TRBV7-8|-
TGTGCCAGCAGCCCCGGGAGGCAGGGGGCGGCCTACGAGCAGTACTTC
CASSPGRQGAAYEQYF
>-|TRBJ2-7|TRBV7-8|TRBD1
TGTGCCAGCAGCTCGGACAGGAGGAACTACGAGCAGTACTTC
CASSSDRRNYEQYF
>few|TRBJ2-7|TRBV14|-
TGTGCCAGCAGTCTCGAGCAGTACTTC
CASSLEQYF
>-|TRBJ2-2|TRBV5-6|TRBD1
TGTGCCAGCAGCCAACCGGGACAGGGGATATTGTACGGGGAGCTGTTTTTT
CASSQPGQGILYGELFF
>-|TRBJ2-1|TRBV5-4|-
TGTGCCAGCAGCGTTGGGACACAGAGCTCCTACAATGAGCAGTTCTTC
CASSVGTQSSYNEQFF
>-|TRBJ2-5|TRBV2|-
TGTGCCAGCAGGCCACCAAGACGGGTTAAATACTTC
CASRPPRRVKYF
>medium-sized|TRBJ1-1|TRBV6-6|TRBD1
TGTGCCAGCAGTCAGGGACAGGGGGTAACTGAAGCTTTCTTT
CASSQGQGVTEAFF
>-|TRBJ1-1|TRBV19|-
TGTGCCAGTAGTATAGGGACAGCGAACACTGAAGCTTTCTTT
CASSIGTANTEAFF
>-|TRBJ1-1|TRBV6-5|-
TGTGCCAGCAGTCCCACAGGGAGCACTGAAGCTTTCTTT
CASSPTGSTEAFF
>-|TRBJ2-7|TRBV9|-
TGTGCCAGCAGCTCCCGGACAGATCCGGCCTACGAGCAGTACTTC
CASSSRTDPAYEQYF
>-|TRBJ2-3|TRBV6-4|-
TGTGCCAGCAGTCGGGACACCGGTGGGGATACGCAGTATTTT
CASSRDTGGDTQYF
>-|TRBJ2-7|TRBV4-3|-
TGCGCCAGCAGCCAAAGCCAGGGCTCCTACGAGCAGTACTTC
CASSQSQGSYEQYF
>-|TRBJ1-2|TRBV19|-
TGTGCCAGTAGTATGCCGAGGGAGCGAGGCTACACCTTC
CASSMPRERGYTF
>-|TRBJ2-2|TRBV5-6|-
TGTGCCAGCAGCCGACTACAGAGGGCAGCCGGGGAGCTGTTTTTT
CASSRLQRAAGELFF
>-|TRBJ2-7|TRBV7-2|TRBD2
TGTGCCAGCAGCTCCTTGGGTATTGGGACTAGCGGGCCCTCCTACGAGCAGTACTTC
CASSSLGIGTSGPSYEQYF
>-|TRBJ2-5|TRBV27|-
TGTGCCAGCAGTTTATCGCGGCTGAGAGAGACCCAGTACTTC
CASSLSRLRETQYF